The text below deals with one T cell receptor (beta chain). The germline V gene has CDR1 SNHLY and CDR2 FYNNEI. The CDR3 is 13 amino acids. The V gene lost 2 bases and the J gene lost 6 bases, with 9 bases spanning the gap. This specimen comes from a study of blood T cell repertoires in COVID-19. For the study at large: The origin of the acute and convalescent COVID-19 samples was the United States, Italy and Spain. T cells, B-cell-depleted T cells, or PBMCs supplied cDNA or gDNA.

Original analysis: Amplification of reference gene primers provided the estimated nucleated cell counts. Assay used: immunoSEQ multiplex PCR; TCRdb lists only in-frame clones, some missing. V, J and clone size are those of that table, while D and trimming were read from the DNA. The data contain roughly 200,000 clones, 80% to 90% of them singletons. This sequence was found in a woman aged 18-29 years who had recovered from COVID-19. The sequenced sample was peripheral blood. V is TRBV2 and J is TRBJ2-3; tentative D call: TRBD1 (6 bases). This chain's CDR3 is CASSEWDTDTQYF. The CDR3 DNA follows: TGTGCCAGCAGTGAATGGGACACGGATACGCAGTATTTT.